This is a list of T cell receptor beta chains from one sample in a study of T cells after yellow fever vaccination. One entry per CDR3 protein results from TCRdb running MiXCR on the 5' RACE reads. The sample consists of about 260,000 distinct CDR3 sequences, about 5.2% of them appearing once. The material was CD4+ T cells sorted from PBMCs, obtained on the day of the yellow fever booster vaccination. The receptors were gathered from a man aged 18 to 29 who received the YFV17D yellow fever vaccine. Both conserved end residues are part of each CDR3. The D gene is left open where the match is weak. Clone size appears in some rows only: once, few, many, or a class for an expanded clone.

clone_size d_call j_call v_call cdr3_aa cdr3_nt
many TRBD1 TRBJ2-7 TRBV9 CASSLRDSSYEQYF TGTGCCAGCAGCCTTCGGGACAGTTCCTACGAGCAGTACTTC
- - TRBJ1-6 TRBV15 CATSSRSARGSYNSPLHF TGTGCCACCAGCAGCAGATCAGCCCGGGGCTCCTATAATTCACCCCTCCACTTT
few TRBD2 TRBJ2-3 TRBV27 CASSLERGVEDTQYF TGTGCCAGCAGTTTAGAGCGGGGGGTTGAAGATACGCAGTATTTT
few TRBD1 TRBJ2-1 TRBV20-1 CSASDRVRAYNEQFF TGCAGTGCTTCGGACAGGGTTAGGGCCTACAATGAGCAGTTCTTC
- - TRBJ2-5 TRBV5-1 CASSYLTGLQETQYF TGCGCCAGCAGCTACTTGACAGGACTCCAAGAGACCCAGTACTTC
few TRBD1 TRBJ2-1 TRBV10-3 CATRHRGANNEQFF TGTGCCACCCGACACAGGGGGGCGAACAATGAGCAGTTCTTC
many - TRBJ2-4 TRBV14 CASSQDLAGNIQYF TGTGCCAGCAGCCAAGATCTGGCCGGGAACATTCAGTACTTC
- - TRBJ2-3 TRBV9 CASSVERGGTDTQYF TGTGCCAGCAGCGTAGAGAGGGGGGGCACGGATACGCAGTATTTT
- TRBD1 TRBJ1-1 TRBV7-2 CASSARTGGYVAEAFF TGTGCCAGCAGCGCCAGGACAGGGGGGTATGTTGCTGAAGCTTTCTTT
- - TRBJ1-1 TRBV7-2 CASSTGTNTEAFF TGTGCCAGCAGCACCGGGACGAACACTGAAGCTTTCTTT
few - TRBJ2-5 TRBV9 CASSETGTSKETQYF TGTGCCAGCAGCGAGACCGGGACCAGTAAGGAGACCCAGTACTTC
few - TRBJ2-7 TRBV3-1 CASSQDLTRVGKQYF TGTGCCAGCAGCCAGGACCTTACGAGGGTCGGAAAGCAGTACTTC
many - TRBJ2-2 TRBV7-2 CASSSRGSSASFVGELFF TGTGCCAGCAGCTCAAGGGGGTCTAGCGCGAGCTTCGTCGGGGAGCTGTTTTTT
many TRBD1 TRBJ1-3 TRBV5-1 CASSWTGTGLSSGNTIYF TGCGCCAGCAGCTGGACCGGGACAGGATTGAGCTCTGGAAACACCATATATTTT
few - TRBJ1-2 TRBV5-1 CASSTDSTNYGYTF TGCGCCAGCAGCACGGACAGCACTAACTATGGCTACACCTTC
few - TRBJ1-6 TRBV6-6 CASSYSDQGSPLHF TGTGCCAGCAGTTACTCGGACCAGGGCTCACCCCTCCACTTT
many TRBD1 TRBJ1-5 TRBV9 CASSVEVDRGIQPQHF TGTGCCAGCAGCGTAGAGGTCGACAGGGGAATTCAGCCCCAGCATTTT
few - TRBJ1-6 TRBV7-2 CASSLYGGSPLHF TGTGCCAGCAGCTTATACGGTGGATCACCCCTCCACTTT
many TRBD1 TRBJ2-5 TRBV29-1 CSAERGLQETQYF TGCAGCGCCGAGAGGGGGCTACAAGAGACCCAGTACTTC
many - TRBJ2-7 TRBV12-3/TRBV12-4 CASTPGDRPYEQYF TGTGCCAGCACCCCGGGGGACAGACCCTACGAGCAGTACTTC
few TRBD2 TRBJ2-5 TRBV25-1 CASSLTSGGAETQYF TGTGCCAGCAGTTTAACTAGCGGGGGGGCTGAGACCCAGTACTTC
many TRBD1 TRBJ2-4 TRBV18 CASSGWDSENIQYF TGTGCCAGCTCCGGGTGGGACAGTGAAAACATTCAGTACTTC
many - TRBJ2-7 TRBV6-1 CASSSRQSYEQYF TGTGCCAGCAGTTCCCGACAGTCCTACGAGCAGTACTTC
many - TRBJ1-4 TRBV15 CATSRVMEVRGEKLFF TGTGCCACCAGCAGAGTAATGGAGGTCCGGGGGGAAAAACTGTTTTTT
many - TRBJ2-7 TRBV5-1 CASSDNYEQYF TGCGCCAGCAGCGATAACTACGAGCAGTACTTC
few TRBD1 TRBJ1-1 TRBV12-3/TRBV12-4 CASGTGFTEAFF TGTGCCAGCGGGACAGGGTTCACTGAAGCTTTCTTT
- - TRBJ2-1 TRBV5-8 CASSLFSGRVYNEQFF TGTGCCAGCAGCTTGTTTTCCGGGCGCGTCTACAATGAGCAGTTCTTC
many - TRBJ2-1 TRBV5-1 CASKSSSGSYNEQFF TGCGCCAGCAAGTCGAGTAGCGGCTCCTACAATGAGCAGTTCTTC
- TRBD1 TRBJ1-1 TRBV19 CASTADRRTGAFF TGTGCCAGTACCGCGGACAGGCGTACGGGAGCTTTCTTT
once - TRBJ1-1 TRBV20-1 CSAPKVGGWNTEAFF TGCAGTGCACCTAAAGTCGGGGGTTGGAACACTGAAGCTTTCTTT
many - TRBJ1-1 TRBV6-5 CASSYRPETEAFF TGTGCCAGCAGTTACCGTCCGGAGACTGAAGCTTTCTTT
many - TRBJ1-1 TRBV5-5 CASSITGNTEAFF TGTGCCAGCAGCATCACAGGGAACACTGAAGCTTTCTTT
many TRBD1 TRBJ2-3 TRBV4-2 CASSPKSGQGTDTQYF TGTGCCAGCAGCCCCAAGTCGGGACAGGGAACAGATACGCAGTATTTT
few - TRBJ2-7 TRBV7-8 CASSPSYLGSGFYEQYF TGTGCCAGCAGCCCCTCTTATTTGGGCTCGGGGTTCTACGAGCAGTACTTC
many - TRBJ2-7 TRBV5-1 CASSPQGNYEQYF TGCGCCAGCAGCCCCCAAGGAAACTACGAGCAGTACTTC
- - TRBJ1-2 TRBV14 CASSRDRRYGYTF TGTGCCAGCAGCAGGGACCGTCGCTATGGCTACACCTTC
few - TRBJ2-1 TRBV3-1 CASSQVNGNEQFF TGTGCCAGCAGCCAAGTAAATGGCAATGAGCAGTTCTTC
few - TRBJ1-6 TRBV6-6 CASGARGHGSYNSPLHF TGTGCCAGCGGGGCCAGGGGTCACGGATCCTATAATTCACCCCTCCACTTT
- TRBD2 TRBJ2-3 TRBV9 CASSVAAGGGPDTQYF TGTGCCAGCAGCGTAGCGGCCGGCGGGGGGCCAGATACGCAGTATTTT
many - TRBJ2-3 TRBV10-3 CAISESMAGTDTQYF TGTGCCATCAGTGAGTCGATGGCGGGCACAGATACGCAGTATTTT
few - TRBJ2-1 TRBV9 CASTRAYRNNNEQFF TGTGCCAGCACCCGAGCCTACCGCAATAACAATGAGCAGTTCTTC
- - TRBJ1-2 TRBV3-1 CASTADSLYGYTF TGTGCCAGCACCGCGGACAGCCTCTATGGCTACACCTTC
- - TRBJ1-2 TRBV12-3/TRBV12-4 CASNYQGTYGYTF TGTGCCAGCAACTACCAGGGGACCTATGGCTACACCTTC
- TRBD1 TRBJ2-2 TRBV2 CASGARTGTGELFF TGTGCCAGCGGGGCGAGGACAGGAACCGGGGAGCTGTTTTTT
- - TRBJ2-5 TRBV24-1 CATAYQETQYF TGTGCCACCGCGTACCAAGAGACCCAGTACTTC
- - TRBJ2-7 TRBV5-5 CASSRWTDTYEQYF TGTGCCAGCAGCCGCTGGACCGATACCTACGAGCAGTACTTC